This paragraph reports one T cell receptor beta chain. What it binds is unknown. Germline V gene data show CDR1 as DFQATT and CDR2 as SNEGSKA (reference sequence). The CDR3 has 17 amino acids. The sample belongs to a study of T cells expressing NK-cell markers. Study results and limitations: It remained uncertain whether the expanded NKG2C+ T cell clones were specific for HCMV antigens. Several donors likewise had their CD3+CD56-NKG2C+ fraction led by these clonotypes. Dominant NKG2C+ clonotypes accounted for about 1.0-8% of CD8+ T cells in six or seven donors.

For TCR beta, cDNA was produced by 5'RACE template switching with UMIs. TCRdb re-called the 5' RACE reads and gives one entry per CDR3 protein, without DNA. Its table lists tens of thousands of distinct CDR3 sequences. Material for sequencing was blood T cells: a sorted CD56 or NKG2C T cell subset, CD4+ or CD8+ T cells, or bulk PBMC T cells (not recorded which). This TCR came from a woman aged 18 to 75 in good health. The chain is built from TRBV20-1 and TRBJ2-3; the TCRdb call, TRBD1, lacks DNA for checking. The CDR3 sequence: CSAKDPLQWTSTDTQYF.